This TCR beta chain was recovered during a study of T cells in Graves' hyperthyroidism and ophthalmopathy. Amplification of TCR beta CDR3 regions used RNA as the template. HTBI primers were employed in a first-round RT-PCR of the TCR CDR3. TCRdb re-called the multiplex PCR reads through MiXCR, storing one row per CDR3 protein. This table holds hundreds of thousands of distinct CDR3 sequences, 35% to 40% found once. From germline, CDR1 is SQVTM and CDR2 ANQGSEA. Trimming shortened V by 4 bases and J by 6 bases, and 13 bases separated the two germline ends. The CDR3 spans 12 residues. This clonotype was observed many times. No antigen is known for it. Findings and caveats of the study: Blood also held most thyroid clonotypes expanded beyond 0.001.

The TCR was taken from a man aged 18 to 30 with Graves' hyperthyroidism. The sample taken for sequencing was blood. This chain joins TRBV29-1 and TRBJ2-7, with D unresolved. In DNA, the CDR3 is TGCAGCGTTGCCCGACTCCGTGGCGAGCAGTACTTC. It translates to CSVARLRGEQYF.